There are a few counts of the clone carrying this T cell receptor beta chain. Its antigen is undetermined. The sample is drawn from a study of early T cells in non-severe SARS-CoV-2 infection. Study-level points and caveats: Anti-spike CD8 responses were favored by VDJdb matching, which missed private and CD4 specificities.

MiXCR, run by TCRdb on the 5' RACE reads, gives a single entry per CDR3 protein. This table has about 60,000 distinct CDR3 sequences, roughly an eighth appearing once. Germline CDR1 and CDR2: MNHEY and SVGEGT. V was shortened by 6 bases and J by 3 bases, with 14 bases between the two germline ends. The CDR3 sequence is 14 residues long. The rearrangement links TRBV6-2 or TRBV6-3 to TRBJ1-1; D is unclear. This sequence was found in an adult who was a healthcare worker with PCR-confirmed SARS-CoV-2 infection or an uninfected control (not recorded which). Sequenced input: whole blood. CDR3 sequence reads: CASRTPGYYTEAFF. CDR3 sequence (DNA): TGTGCCAGCAGAACCCCGGGGTATTACACTGAAGCTTTCTTT.